This TCR beta chain was obtained from a study of T cells in localized non-small cell lung cancer. The CDR3 runs to 14 residues. Germline CDR1 reads MNHNS; CDR2 reads SASEGT. Trimming took 4 bases from V and 8 from J; bases not matched to a gene: 8. Libraries were prepared by immunoSEQ multiplex PCR; TCRdb keeps only in-frame clonotypes and omits some of them. Among about 27,000 clones, less than 90% were seen once, and the ten largest hold 11% to 15%. The sample here was peripheral blood, taken before any cancer treatment. J is TRBJ2-1 and V is TRBV6-1, with 7 bases matching TRBD1. This TCR was sampled from a female donor older than 55 with stage II squamous cell lung carcinoma. As DNA, the CDR3 is TGTGCCAGCAGTGGGGGACAGATGAGCGATGAGCAGTTCTTC. Its protein is CASSGGQMSDEQFF.